Shown below are 21 T cell receptor beta chains from a single sample sequenced in a study of blood T cell repertoires in COVID-19. Assay: immunoSEQ multiplex PCR; the TCRdb copy retains only in-frame clones and omits some. In the table there are under 70,000 clones, 80% to 90% of which are singletons. Sequenced: peripheral blood. All receptors come from a woman between 18 and 29 years old with acute or convalescent COVID-19.

The genes are TRBV6-2 or TRBV6-3 and TRBJ1-2, with 7 bases that match TRBD1. Germline CDR1 is MNHEY and CDR2 is SVGEGT. CDR3 length: 14 residues. Unmatched junction bases numbered 6, after V lost 5 bases and J lost 3 bases. CDR3 DNA: TGTGCCAGCAGTCAGACAGGGCAACACTATGGCTACACCTTC. It specifies CASSQTGQHYGYTF.

CDR3 residues: CASSLETGGAETQYF. The CDR3 region has the DNA TGCGCCAGCAGCTTGGAGACAGGGGGGGCAGAGACCCAGTACTTC. The chain recombines TRBV5-1 with TRBJ2-5; 9 bases align to TRBD1. The CDR3 contains 15 residues. Germline CDR1 is SGHRS and CDR2 is YFSETQ. Trimming took 0 bases from V and 4 from J; bases not matched to a gene: 4.

The rearrangement links TRBV28 to TRBJ2-1, with D unresolved. This CDR3 is 15 amino acids long. Germline values: CDR1 MDHEN, CDR2 SYDVKM. Trimming left V 5 bases short and J 3 bases short, with 14 bases between. DNA for the CDR3: TGTGCCAGCAGTCCACAGAACTCCCGCTACAATGAGCAGTTCTTC. This sequence encodes CASSPQNSRYNEQFF.

The chain is built from TRBV15 and TRBJ1-4, with D possibly matching TRBD1 (6 bases). This CDR3 spans 14 amino acids. In germline, CDR1 is LNHNV, CDR2 YYDKDF (reference sequence). V lost 1 base and J lost 5, with 8 bases in between. The CDR3 sequence is CATSRGQGNEKLFF. The DNA for the CDR3 is TGTGCCACCAGCAGAGGGCAGGGGAATGAAAAACTGTTTTTT. Drawing the rest from reference TRBV15 and TRBJ1-4, the complete variable domain is DAMVIQNPRYQVTQFGKPVTLSCSQTLNHNVMYWYQQKSSQAPKLLFHYYDKDFNNEADTPDNFQSRRPNTSFCFLDIRSPGLGDTAMYLCATSRGQGNEKLFFGSGTQLSVL.

This clone has a single count. This chain uses TRBV27 with TRBJ2-3; 15 positions agree with TRBD2. This CDR3 has 15 residues. With V trimmed by 5 bases and J by 6 bases, 3 bases remained unmatched. Germline V gene data show CDR1 as MNHEY and CDR2 as SMNVEV (reference sequence). CDR3 sequence: CASSTGTSGGDTQYF. The CDR3 DNA reads as TGTGCCAGCAGTACCGGGACTAGCGGGGGGGATACGCAGTATTTT.

The rearrangement uses TRBV7-9 and TRBJ1-4; D is possibly TRBD1 (5 bases). CDR1 is SEHNR and CDR2 is FQNEAQ in the germline V gene (reference sequence). V was shortened by 2 bases and J by 0 bases, with 10 bases between the two germline ends. There are 16 residues in the CDR3. The CDR3 nucleotides read TGTGCCAGCAGCTTATTTGGGGGGGCAACTAATGAAAAACTGTTTTTT. The encoded protein is CASSLFGGATNEKLFF. Using reference TRBV7-9 and TRBJ1-4 for the parts outside the CDR3, the full variable domain is DTGVSQNPRHKITKRGQNVTFRCDPISEHNRLYWYRQTLGQGPEFLTYFQNEAQLEKSRLLSDRFSAERPKGSFSTLEIQRTEQGDSAMYLCASSLFGGATNEKLFFGSGTQLSVL.

The chain carries TRBV2 and TRBJ1-1; tentative D call: TRBD1 (5 bases). The CDR3 is 13 amino acids. V was shortened by 6 bases and J by 2 bases, with 10 bases between the two germline ends. Per germline, CDR1 SNHLY and CDR2 FYNNEI. The CDR3 loop is CASRWGENTEAFF. The CDR3 DNA reads TGTGCCAGCAGATGGGGGGAAAACACTGAAGCTTTCTTT.

This clone was counted a few times. The chain couples TRBV10-3 to TRBJ2-7; maybe TRBD2 (6 bases). V shed 10 bases and J shed 6 bases, with 22 bases lying between them. CDR1 ENHRY and CDR2 SYGVKD come from the germline V gene. This CDR3 has 14 amino acids. The DNA of the CDR3 is TGTGCCACCTCCGGGGTAGCGGAGGCTTCCGAGCAGTACTTC. Protein: CATSGVAEASEQYF.

This chain joins TRBV6-5 and TRBJ2-4; tentatively, D is TRBD1 (5 bases). V lost 6 bases and J lost 0, with 9 bases in between. Germline V lookup: CDR1 MNHEY, CDR2 SVGAGI. The CDR3 has 14 residues. The CDR3 sequence: CASSPQGAKNIQYF. The CDR3 DNA reads as TGTGCCAGCAGCCCCCAGGGAGCCAAAAACATTCAGTACTTC.

The CDR3 loop is CASSQGAGQGGGYTF. For the CDR3, the DNA is TGTGCCAGCAGCCAAGGGGCCGGACAGGGCGGGGGCTACACCTTC. The chain joins TRBV3-1 (or the pseudogene TRBV3-2) to TRBJ1-2, with 8 bases that match TRBD1. There are 15 residues in the CDR3. The V and J ends lost 1 base and 8 bases, in that order; junction bases with no gene match: 9. CDR1 is LGHDT and CDR2 is YNNKEL in the germline V gene (reference sequence).

The CDR3 coding sequence is TGTGCCAGCAGGAGGGGACAGGTGGAGTATTCACCCCTCCACTTT. Protein product: CASRRGQVEYSPLHF. The chain uses TRBV2 and TRBJ1-6, with 8 bases identical to TRBD1. The CDR3 extends over 15 amino acids. V trimming: 6 bases; J trimming: 8 bases; junction bases outside the gene matches: 9. Germline lookup yields CDR1 SNHLY and CDR2 FYNNEI.

The CDR3 bases are TGCAGCGACTCCCGTCCGGGAGGGCCTGAGCAGTTCTTC. Its translation is CSDSRPGGPEQFF. The chain is built from TRBV29-1 and TRBJ2-1, with 8 bases matching TRBD2. Per germline, CDR1 SQVTM and CDR2 ANQGSEA. The CDR3 has 13 amino acids. The junction had 11 bases not matched to a gene; V was cut back by 7 bases and J by 9 bases.

The rearrangement uses TRBV12-5 and TRBJ2-7; the D gene is possibly TRBD1 (6 bases). CDR3 length: 17 residues. V shed 2 bases and J shed 3 bases, with 20 bases lying between them. From germline, CDR1 is LGHNT and CDR2 FRNRAP. CDR3 nucleotides: TGTGCTAGTGGTTTGTCGGGGATTGCTTGGGGGCGCTACGAGCAGTACTTC. Its protein product is CASGLSGIAWGRYEQYF.

The chain joins TRBV4-1 to TRBJ2-1; 10 nucleotides match TRBD2. Trimming removed 3 bases from V and 9 bases from J; junction bases left unmatched: 11. Germline lookup yields CDR1 MGHRA and CDR2 YSYEKL. The CDR3 consists of 16 residues. The CDR3 DNA reads as TGCGCCAGCAGCCAGGACACAGCGGGGGGGCCTGGTGAGCAGTTCTTC. Translated: CASSQDTAGGPGEQFF.

The chain uses TRBV7-8 and TRBJ2-1; 14 nucleotides agree with TRBD2. CDR3 size: 15 residues. V lost 5 bases and J lost 10; bases outside the gene matches: 7. CDR1 is SGHVS, CDR2 FQNEAQ, per germline. The CDR3 sequence: CASSATSGGAGEQFF. The CDR3 DNA follows: TGTGCCAGCAGCGCGACTAGCGGGGGGGCGGGAGAGCAGTTCTTC.

The J gene is TRBJ2-7, the V gene TRBV5-4; D not certain. The V end was cut by 0 bases, the J end by 0 bases, with 7 bases between. This CDR3 has 14 amino acids. Germline assignment: CDR1 SGHNT and CDR2 YYREEE (reference sequence). The CDR3 DNA sequence: TGTGCCAGCAGCTTGGGGAGTAGCTCCTACGAGCAGTACTTC. This sequence encodes CASSLGSSSYEQYF.

The chain links TRBV15 to TRBJ1-2, with TRBD1 identical over 8 bases. Trimming cost V 0 bases and J 7 bases; bases outside gene matches: 4. Germline loops: CDR1 LNHNV, CDR2 YYDKDF (reference sequence). The CDR3 has 14 residues. The CDR3, as DNA: TGTGCCACCAGCAGAGAGACAGGGGTGCGTGGCTACACCTTC. Translated, it gives CATSRETGVRGYTF.

This sequence joins TRBV28 and TRBJ1-4, with D possibly matching TRBD1 (5 bases). The V and J ends lost 3 bases and 8 bases respectively, with 19 bases between them. This CDR3 comprises 16 residues. Germline CDR1 MDHEN, CDR2 SYDVKM. The chain's CDR3 is CASSFVRGVVIEKLFF. CDR3 in DNA: TGTGCCAGCAGTTTTGTTCGGGGGGTAGTAATCGAAAAACTGTTTTTT.

The chain joins TRBV6-1 to TRBJ1-4, with D possibly matching TRBD1 (6 bases). Germline CDR1 is MNHNS and CDR2 is SASEGT. V lost 1 base to trimming and J lost 5 bases, with 17 bases between them. This CDR3 comprises 17 residues. This CDR3 is CASSEGVTGSGNEKLFF. CDR3 nucleotide sequence: TGTGCCAGCAGTGAAGGCGTAACAGGGTCGGGGAATGAAAAACTGTTTTTT.

The chain employs TRBV14 and TRBJ1-1, with a possible D match to TRBD1 (5 bases). Germline V gene sequence: CDR1 SGHDN, CDR2 FVKESK. The germline V and J ends were trimmed by 0 bases and 5 bases, with 10 bases remaining between them. This CDR3 contains 14 residues. The CDR3 DNA follows: TGTGCCAGCAGCCAAGATTTGGGGGGAACTGAAGCTTTCTTT. Protein product: CASSQDLGGTEAFF.

V and J are TRBV7-9 and TRBJ2-7; D possibly corresponds to TRBD2 (5 bases). V was cut by 5 bases and J by 0 bases, with 11 bases left in between. Germline V lookup: CDR1 SEHNR, CDR2 FQNEAQ (reference sequence). The CDR3 has 14 amino acids. CDR3 in amino acids: CASSPSFSSYEQYF. CDR3 sequence (DNA): TGTGCCAGCAGCCCTAGCTTTAGCTCCTACGAGCAGTACTTC.